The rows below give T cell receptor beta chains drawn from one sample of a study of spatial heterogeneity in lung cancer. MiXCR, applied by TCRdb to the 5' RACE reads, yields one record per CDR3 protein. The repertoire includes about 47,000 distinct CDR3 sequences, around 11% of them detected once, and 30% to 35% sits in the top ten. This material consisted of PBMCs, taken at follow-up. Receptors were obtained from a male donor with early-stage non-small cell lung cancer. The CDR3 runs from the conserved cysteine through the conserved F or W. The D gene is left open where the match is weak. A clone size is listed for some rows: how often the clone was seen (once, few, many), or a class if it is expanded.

cdr3_nt: TGTGCCAGCTCACCACTCTCTCCAATGGGCGGAAACACCATATATTTT
cdr3_aa: CASSPLSPMGGNTIYF
d_call: -
v_call: TRBV18
j_call: TRBJ1-3
clone_size: many

cdr3_nt: TGTGCCAGCAGTCCTCCGGGAGCGGGGGGCGAGCAGTACTTC
cdr3_aa: CASSPPGAGGEQYF
d_call: TRBD2
v_call: TRBV6-2/TRBV6-3
j_call: TRBJ2-7
clone_size: many

cdr3_nt: TGTGCCAGCAGCTCCATTTCCGATACGCAGTATTTT
cdr3_aa: CASSSISDTQYF
d_call: -
v_call: TRBV11-2
j_call: TRBJ2-3
clone_size: many

cdr3_nt: TGCGCCAGCAGCCAAGACGGAAGCTCCTACAATGAGCAGTTCTTC
cdr3_aa: CASSQDGSSYNEQFF
d_call: -
v_call: TRBV4-3
j_call: TRBJ2-1
clone_size: many

cdr3_nt: TGTGCCAGCAGCCAAGCATTCGAGTACAATGAGCAGTTCTTC
cdr3_aa: CASSQAFEYNEQFF
d_call: -
v_call: TRBV3-1
j_call: TRBJ2-1
clone_size: many

cdr3_nt: TGTGCCAGCAGCGCCGGGACTAGCGGAGTCTACAATGAGCAGTTCTTC
cdr3_aa: CASSAGTSGVYNEQFF
d_call: TRBD2
v_call: TRBV7-2
j_call: TRBJ2-1
clone_size: -

cdr3_nt: TGTGCCAGCAGTCTCCAAGGGTGGGCTCAGCCCCAGCATTTT
cdr3_aa: CASSLQGWAQPQHF
d_call: -
v_call: TRBV27
j_call: TRBJ1-5
clone_size: medium-sized

cdr3_nt: TGTGCCAGCAGCCTAGACAGGGCGGACTACAATGAGCAGTTCTTC
cdr3_aa: CASSLDRADYNEQFF
d_call: TRBD1
v_call: TRBV5-4
j_call: TRBJ2-1
clone_size: -

cdr3_nt: TGTGCCAGCAGTGATGGACGTACAAGCTCTGGGGCCAACGTCCTGACTTTC
cdr3_aa: CASSDGRTSSGANVLTF
d_call: -
v_call: TRBV7-8
j_call: TRBJ2-6
clone_size: few

cdr3_nt: TGCGCCAGCAGCTTGGACAGGGGGAGAGATGAAAAACTGTTTTTT
cdr3_aa: CASSLDRGRDEKLFF
d_call: TRBD1
v_call: TRBV5-1
j_call: TRBJ1-4
clone_size: many

cdr3_nt: TGTGCCAGCAGAAGGGCGGGGAATTCCTACGAGCAGTACTTC
cdr3_aa: CASRRAGNSYEQYF
d_call: -
v_call: TRBV7-2
j_call: TRBJ2-7
clone_size: many

cdr3_nt: TGCGCCAGCAGCCCGACTAGCGGGGCGTACAATGAGCAGTTCTTC
cdr3_aa: CASSPTSGAYNEQFF
d_call: TRBD2
v_call: TRBV5-1
j_call: TRBJ2-1
clone_size: -

cdr3_nt: TGTGCCACCAGTGAATCTAGCGGGGGGGCCGAAGAGACCCAGTACTTC
cdr3_aa: CATSESSGGAEETQYF
d_call: TRBD2
v_call: TRBV24-1
j_call: TRBJ2-5
clone_size: -

cdr3_nt: TGTGCCAGCAGCGTAGGGGGCCTTCGGACAGATACGCAGTATTTT
cdr3_aa: CASSVGGLRTDTQYF
d_call: TRBD1
v_call: TRBV27
j_call: TRBJ2-3
clone_size: few

cdr3_nt: TGTGCCAGCAGCCAAGGCGACTGGGGCACTGAAGCTTTCTTT
cdr3_aa: CASSQGDWGTEAFF
d_call: -
v_call: TRBV3-1
j_call: TRBJ1-1
clone_size: few

cdr3_nt: TGTGCCAGCTCACCACCGCGGCCAACTAACTATGGCTACACCTTC
cdr3_aa: CASSPPRPTNYGYTF
d_call: -
v_call: TRBV18
j_call: TRBJ1-2
clone_size: -

cdr3_nt: TGTGCCAGCAGTACTTCCTACAATGAGCAGTTCTTC
cdr3_aa: CASSTSYNEQFF
d_call: -
v_call: TRBV27
j_call: TRBJ2-1
clone_size: -

cdr3_nt: TGTGCCGGATCGGAGACAGGGTTGGGAGAGACCCAGTACTTC
cdr3_aa: CAGSETGLGETQYF
d_call: TRBD1
v_call: TRBV6-6
j_call: TRBJ2-5
clone_size: many

cdr3_nt: TGCAGTGCTAGAGATTTTCAGACAGTTCAAAACTATGGCTACACCTTC
cdr3_aa: CSARDFQTVQNYGYTF
d_call: -
v_call: TRBV20-1
j_call: TRBJ1-2
clone_size: many

cdr3_nt: TGCGCCAGCAGCCAAGGGTCGGCTAACTATGGCTACACCTTC
cdr3_aa: CASSQGSANYGYTF
d_call: -
v_call: TRBV4-1
j_call: TRBJ1-2
clone_size: many

cdr3_nt: TGTGCCAGCAGTCCGACACAGGGAGATGGCTACACCTTC
cdr3_aa: CASSPTQGDGYTF
d_call: -
v_call: TRBV12-3/TRBV12-4
j_call: TRBJ1-2
clone_size: many

cdr3_nt: TGTGCCAGCAGCCAAGGGGTTTTAAGGAGGCCGATACCAAAATTC
cdr3_aa: CASSQGVLRRPIPKF
d_call: -
v_call: TRBV14
j_call: TRBJ2-7
clone_size: many

cdr3_nt: TGTGCCAGCAGCCCGATGAGGGAGGCTGGGGAGACCCAGTACTTC
cdr3_aa: CASSPMREAGETQYF
d_call: -
v_call: TRBV7-2
j_call: TRBJ2-5
clone_size: many

cdr3_nt: TGTGCCAGCAGCGTGAGACCGGGACTAGCGGACCTGAACACCGGGGAGCTGTTTTTT
cdr3_aa: CASSVRPGLADLNTGELFF
d_call: TRBD2
v_call: TRBV9
j_call: TRBJ2-2
clone_size: many

cdr3_nt: TGTGCCACCAGCAGAAGGACAGGGGGCACCTACGAGCAGTACTTC
cdr3_aa: CATSRRTGGTYEQYF
d_call: TRBD1
v_call: TRBV15
j_call: TRBJ2-7
clone_size: many

cdr3_nt: TGTGCCAGCAGCCCACAGAACGGCCGAGCCAAAAACATTCAGTACTTC
cdr3_aa: CASSPQNGRAKNIQYF
d_call: -
v_call: TRBV7-2
j_call: TRBJ2-4
clone_size: few

cdr3_nt: TGTGCCAGCAGCTTTTGGGTAGGAGGCGGAAGCCAAGAGACCCAGTACTTC
cdr3_aa: CASSFWVGGGSQETQYF
d_call: -
v_call: TRBV13
j_call: TRBJ2-5
clone_size: many

cdr3_nt: TGCAGTGCTAGCCTAGCGGGTCGTGGGGCAGATACGCAGTATTTT
cdr3_aa: CSASLAGRGADTQYF
d_call: TRBD2
v_call: TRBV20-1
j_call: TRBJ2-3
clone_size: few

cdr3_nt: TGTGCCAGCAACATTCCGGGACAAATGAACACCGGGGAGCTGTTTTTT
cdr3_aa: CASNIPGQMNTGELFF
d_call: -
v_call: TRBV7-8
j_call: TRBJ2-2
clone_size: many

cdr3_nt: TGTGCCAGCAGCGAAACTGACAGGACTGGAAACACCATATATTTT
cdr3_aa: CASSETDRTGNTIYF
d_call: -
v_call: TRBV9
j_call: TRBJ1-3
clone_size: few

cdr3_nt: TGTGCCAGCAGCTTCGGGCTAGCGGGGGGCTGGAAGGAGACCCAGTACTTC
cdr3_aa: CASSFGLAGGWKETQYF
d_call: TRBD2
v_call: TRBV7-2
j_call: TRBJ2-5
clone_size: few

cdr3_nt: TGCGCCAGCAGCCAGCTGGGGCAGGGAGTAGAGACCCAGTACTTC
cdr3_aa: CASSQLGQGVETQYF
d_call: -
v_call: TRBV4-1
j_call: TRBJ2-5
clone_size: few

cdr3_nt: TGTGCCAGCAGTTACTCGATTACAGGGGCCCTGAACACTGAAGCTTTCTTT
cdr3_aa: CASSYSITGALNTEAFF
d_call: TRBD1
v_call: TRBV6-5
j_call: TRBJ1-1
clone_size: few

cdr3_nt: TGTGCCAGCAGCCAGGTGCGGTCCACCGGGGAGCTGTTTTTT
cdr3_aa: CASSQVRSTGELFF
d_call: -
v_call: TRBV3-1
j_call: TRBJ2-2
clone_size: many

cdr3_nt: TGTGCCAGCAGCCGTAGGCTAGCGGATACAGATACGCAGTATTTT
cdr3_aa: CASSRRLADTDTQYF
d_call: TRBD2
v_call: TRBV16
j_call: TRBJ2-3
clone_size: -

cdr3_nt: TGTGCCAGCAGCTTGGCAGACAGGCTCGAGCAGTACTTC
cdr3_aa: CASSLADRLEQYF
d_call: -
v_call: TRBV5-4
j_call: TRBJ2-7
clone_size: once

cdr3_nt: TGTGCCAGCAGCTTAATTGGGGATATCGATACCTCCCAGCATTTT
cdr3_aa: CASSLIGDIDTSQHF
d_call: -
v_call: TRBV5-8
j_call: TRBJ1-5
clone_size: -

cdr3_nt: TGCAGTGCTAGAGTCCCCAAGACAGCCCCCCAAGAGACCCAGTACTTC
cdr3_aa: CSARVPKTAPQETQYF
d_call: -
v_call: TRBV20-1
j_call: TRBJ2-5
clone_size: many

cdr3_nt: TGCAGTTCATTTAGCATTGATGAAAAACTGTTTTTT
cdr3_aa: CSSFSIDEKLFF
d_call: -
v_call: TRBV20-1
j_call: TRBJ1-4
clone_size: -

cdr3_nt: TGCGCCAGCAGCCAAGATGGGGAGGGTCGGTATGGCTACACCTTC
cdr3_aa: CASSQDGEGRYGYTF
d_call: -
v_call: TRBV4-3
j_call: TRBJ1-2
clone_size: few

cdr3_nt: TGTGCCAGCAGCTTAATGCGGGGCAGCACAGATACGCAGTATTTT
cdr3_aa: CASSLMRGSTDTQYF
d_call: -
v_call: TRBV7-2
j_call: TRBJ2-3
clone_size: -